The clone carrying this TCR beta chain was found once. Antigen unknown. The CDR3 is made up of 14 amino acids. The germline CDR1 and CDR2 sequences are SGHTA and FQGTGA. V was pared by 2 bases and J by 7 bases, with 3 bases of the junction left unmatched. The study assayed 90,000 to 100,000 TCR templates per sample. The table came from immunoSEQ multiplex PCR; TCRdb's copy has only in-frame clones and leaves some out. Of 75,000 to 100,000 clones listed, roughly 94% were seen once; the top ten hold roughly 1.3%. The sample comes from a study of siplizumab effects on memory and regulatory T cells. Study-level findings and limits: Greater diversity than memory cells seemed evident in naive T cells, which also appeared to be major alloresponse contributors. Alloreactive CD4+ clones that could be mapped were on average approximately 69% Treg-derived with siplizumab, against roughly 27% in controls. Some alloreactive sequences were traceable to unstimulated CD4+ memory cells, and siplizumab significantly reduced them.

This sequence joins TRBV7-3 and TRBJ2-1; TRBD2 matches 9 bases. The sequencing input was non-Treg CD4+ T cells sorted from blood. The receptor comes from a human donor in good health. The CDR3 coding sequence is TGTGCCAGCAGCTTACTAGCGGGAAGTAATGAGCAGTTCTTC. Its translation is CASSLLAGSNEQFF.